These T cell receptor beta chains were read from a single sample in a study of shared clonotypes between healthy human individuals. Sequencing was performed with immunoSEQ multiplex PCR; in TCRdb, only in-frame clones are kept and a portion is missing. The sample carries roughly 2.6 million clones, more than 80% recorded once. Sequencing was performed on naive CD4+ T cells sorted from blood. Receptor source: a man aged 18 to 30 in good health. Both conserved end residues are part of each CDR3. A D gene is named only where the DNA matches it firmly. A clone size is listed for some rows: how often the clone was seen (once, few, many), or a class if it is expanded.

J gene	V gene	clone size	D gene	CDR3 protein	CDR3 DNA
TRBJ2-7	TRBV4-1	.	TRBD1	CASSQVVGQGALSEQYF	TGCGCCAGCAGCCAAGTTGTGGGACAGGGGGCCCTCTCCGAGCAGTACTTC
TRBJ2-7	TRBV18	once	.	CASSPNEVLRDEQYF	TGTGCCAGCTCACCAAATGAGGTCCTAAGGGACGAGCAGTACTTC
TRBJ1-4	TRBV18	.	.	CASAPGGVNEKLFF	TGTGCCAGCGCGCCTGGGGGAGTTAATGAAAAACTGTTTTTT
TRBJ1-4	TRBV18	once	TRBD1	CASSPRATGTNEKLFF	TGTGCCAGCTCACCACGGGCGACAGGGACTAATGAAAAACTGTTTTTT
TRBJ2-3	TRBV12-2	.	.	CASRLVPGAGTDTQYF	TGTGCAAGTCGCTTAGTCCCGGGGGCCGGCACAGATACGCAGTATTTT
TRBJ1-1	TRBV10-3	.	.	CAISDAIGVAFF	TGTGCCATCAGTGACGCCATCGGGGTAGCTTTCTTT
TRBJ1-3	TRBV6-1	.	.	CASRRGSGNTIYF	TGTGCCAGCAGGCGGGGATCTGGAAACACCATATATTTT
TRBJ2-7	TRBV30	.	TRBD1	CAWRGQGAYEQYF	TGTGCCTGGAGAGGGCAGGGGGCCTACGAGCAGTACTTC
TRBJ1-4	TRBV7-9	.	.	CASSLDVPGKVEKLFF	TGTGCCAGCAGCTTAGACGTCCCGGGAAAGGTCGAAAAACTGTTTTTT
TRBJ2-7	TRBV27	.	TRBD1	CASSPGTGVSYEQYF	TGTGCCAGCAGTCCCGGGACAGGGGTCTCCTACGAGCAGTACTTC
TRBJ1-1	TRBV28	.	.	CASSYPGNKDGNTEAFF	TGTGCCAGCAGCTACCCCGGAAACAAAGACGGTAACACTGAAGCTTTCTTT
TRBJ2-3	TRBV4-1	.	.	CASSRGEGVTTDTQYF	TGCGCCAGCAGTCGCGGGGAGGGGGTCACGACAGATACGCAGTATTTT
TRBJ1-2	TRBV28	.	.	CASSQGGPYGYTF	TGTGCCAGCAGCCAGGGAGGGCCCTATGGCTACACCTTC
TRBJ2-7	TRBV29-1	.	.	CSVVAESSYEQYF	TGCAGCGTTGTAGCTGAAAGCTCCTACGAGCAGTACTTC
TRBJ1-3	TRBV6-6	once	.	CASSYSTGSPGNTIYF	TGTGCCAGCAGTTATTCAACAGGGTCCCCTGGAAACACCATATATTTT
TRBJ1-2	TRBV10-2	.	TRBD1	CASSDQGGVERIRGYTF	TGCGCCAGCAGCGACCAAGGGGGCGTGGAACGCATTCGTGGCTACACCTTC
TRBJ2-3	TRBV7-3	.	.	CASSPRGYTDTQYF	TGTGCCAGCAGCCCTAGGGGGTACACAGATACGCAGTATTTT
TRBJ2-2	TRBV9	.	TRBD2	CASSVEIGRAGNTGELFF	TGTGCCAGCAGCGTAGAGATCGGGAGGGCCGGGAACACCGGGGAGCTGTTTTTT
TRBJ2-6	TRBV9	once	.	CASTDSGANVLTF	TGTGCCAGCACGGACTCTGGGGCCAACGTCCTGACTTTC
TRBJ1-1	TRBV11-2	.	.	CASSPAVRQPNTEAFF	TGTGCCAGCAGCCCCGCCGTTCGGCAGCCAAACACTGAAGCTTTCTTT
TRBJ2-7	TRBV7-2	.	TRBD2	CASRIGLATLEQYF	TGTGCCAGCAGGATAGGACTAGCCACCCTGGAGCAGTACTTC
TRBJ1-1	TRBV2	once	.	CASRTEAMNTEAFF	TGTGCAAGCAGGACAGAAGCCATGAACACTGAAGCTTTCTTT
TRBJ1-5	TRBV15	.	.	CATSQTANQPQHF	TGTGCCACCAGCCAGACGGCTAATCAGCCCCAGCATTTT
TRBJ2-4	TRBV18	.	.	CASSPIQGVGPNIQYF	TGTGCCAGCTCACCAATACAGGGAGTGGGGCCAAACATTCAGTACTTC
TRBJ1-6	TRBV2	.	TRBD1	CASSLQGLNSPLHF	TGTGCCAGCAGTTTACAGGGGTTGAATTCACCCCTCCACTTT
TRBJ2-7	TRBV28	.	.	CASLSSDSYEQYF	TGTGCCAGCCTGTCTAGCGATAGTTACGAGCAGTACTTC
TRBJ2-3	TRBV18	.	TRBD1	CASSTTGGTDTQYF	TGTGCCAGCTCAACAACAGGGGGCACAGATACGCAGTATTTT
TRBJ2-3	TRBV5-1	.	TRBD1	CASGSGTGTDTQYF	TGCGCCAGCGGATCCGGGACAGGGACGGATACGCAGTATTTT
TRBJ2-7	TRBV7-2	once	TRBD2	CASTPGLAYSYEQYF	TGTGCCAGCACACCGGGACTAGCGTACTCCTACGAGCAGTACTTC
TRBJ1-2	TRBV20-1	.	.	CSARDVGISIF	TGCAGTGCTAGAGACGTTGGTATAAGCATCTTC
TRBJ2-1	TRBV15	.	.	CATSRQGKYNEQFF	TGTGCCACCAGCAGACAAGGCAAGTACAATGAGCAGTTCTTC
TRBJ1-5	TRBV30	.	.	CAWSVHNQPQHF	TGTGCCTGGAGTGTACACAATCAGCCCCAGCATTTT
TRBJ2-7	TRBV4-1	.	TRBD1	CASSTRTGYEQYF	TGCGCCAGCAGCACACGGACAGGCTACGAGCAGTACTTC
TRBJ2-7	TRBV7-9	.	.	CASSLGPRAYEQYF	TGTGCCAGCAGCTTAGGGCCCCGGGCCTACGAGCAGTACTTC
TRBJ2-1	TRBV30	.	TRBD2	CAWTLAGFWSSYNEQFF	TGTGCCTGGACACTAGCGGGGTTTTGGAGCTCCTACAATGAGCAGTTCTTC
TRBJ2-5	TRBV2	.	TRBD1	CASNLDRGSETQYF	TGTGCCAGCAATTTAGACAGGGGATCAGAGACCCAGTACTTC
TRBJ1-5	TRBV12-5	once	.	CARGSRVGNQPQHF	TGTGCTAGGGGGTCCAGGGTTGGCAATCAGCCCCAGCATTTT
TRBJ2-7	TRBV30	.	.	CAWSVRRDYEQYF	TGTGCCTGGAGTGTACGGAGGGACTACGAGCAGTACTTC
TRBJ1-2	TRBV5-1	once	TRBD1	CASSLGGTGNDGYTF	TGCGCCAGCAGCTTGGGTGGGACAGGGAACGATGGCTACACCTTC
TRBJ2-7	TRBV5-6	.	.	CASRWTPDSYEQYF	TGTGCCAGCAGATGGACCCCTGACTCCTACGAGCAGTACTTC
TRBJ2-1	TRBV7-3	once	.	CASSLKAGPMMSNEQFF	TGTGCCAGCAGCTTAAAGGCGGGCCCCATGATGAGCAATGAGCAGTTCTTC
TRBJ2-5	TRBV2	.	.	CASSDGLRETQYF	TGTGCCAGCAGTGATGGCTTGAGGGAGACCCAGTACTTC
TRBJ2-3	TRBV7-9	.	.	CASPGVTESGTDTQYF	TGTGCCAGCCCCGGGGTCACGGAGTCAGGCACAGATACGCAGTATTTT
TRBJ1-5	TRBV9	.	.	CASSASAGNQPQHF	TGTGCCAGCAGCGCCTCGGCGGGGAATCAGCCCCAGCATTTT
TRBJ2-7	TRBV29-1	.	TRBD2	CSVGTSGSEQYF	TGCAGCGTCGGGACTAGCGGCTCCGAGCAGTACTTC
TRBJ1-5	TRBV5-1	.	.	CASSLSGSSNQPQHF	TGCGCCAGCAGCCTAAGCGGGTCCTCCAATCAGCCCCAGCATTTT
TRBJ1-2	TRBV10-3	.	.	CAIRKAGDGDNYGYTF	TGTGCCATCAGGAAAGCGGGGGACGGGGATAACTATGGCTACACCTTC
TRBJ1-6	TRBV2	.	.	CASSDPVRGVDSPLHF	TGTGCCAGCAGTGACCCCGTCAGGGGTGTGGATTCACCCCTCCACTTT
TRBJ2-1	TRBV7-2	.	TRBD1	CASSSIRQGAINEQFF	TGTGCCAGCAGCTCGATACGACAGGGGGCAATCAATGAGCAGTTCTTC
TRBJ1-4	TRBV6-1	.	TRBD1	CASFTGGTGEEKLFF	TGTGCCAGCTTTACGGGGGGGACAGGGGAGGAAAAACTGTTTTTT
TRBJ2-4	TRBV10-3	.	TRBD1	CAISESRGLSRENIQYF	TGTGCCATCAGTGAGAGCAGGGGGCTATCACGCGAAAACATTCAGTACTTC
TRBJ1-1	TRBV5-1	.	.	CASSRIGTIGHTEAFF	TGCGCCAGCAGCAGGATAGGGACAATTGGGCACACTGAAGCTTTCTTT
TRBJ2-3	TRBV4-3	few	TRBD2	CASSTSGLAGVDTQYF	TGCGCCAGCAGCACTTCGGGACTAGCGGGAGTAGATACGCAGTATTTT
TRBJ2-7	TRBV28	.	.	CASSLGDRHYEQYF	TGTGCCAGCAGTTTAGGTGACAGGCATTACGAGCAGTACTTC
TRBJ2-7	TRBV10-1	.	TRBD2	CASSETGLVLLFAYEQYF	TGCGCCAGCAGTGAGACGGGACTAGTACTGTTGTTCGCCTACGAGCAGTACTTC
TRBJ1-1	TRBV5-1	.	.	CASSLVLDTEAFF	TGCGCCAGCAGCTTGGTATTGGACACTGAAGCTTTCTTT
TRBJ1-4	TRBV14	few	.	CASSQVFGGNEKLFF	TGTGCCAGCAGCCAAGTGTTCGGGGGTAATGAAAAACTGTTTTTT